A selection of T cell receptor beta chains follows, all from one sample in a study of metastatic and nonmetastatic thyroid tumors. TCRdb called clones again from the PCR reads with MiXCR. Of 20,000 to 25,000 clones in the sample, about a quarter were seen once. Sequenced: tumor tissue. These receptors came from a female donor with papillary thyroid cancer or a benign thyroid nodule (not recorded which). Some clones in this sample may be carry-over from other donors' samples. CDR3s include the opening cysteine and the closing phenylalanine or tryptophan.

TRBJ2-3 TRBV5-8 CASSLNDRLDTQYF
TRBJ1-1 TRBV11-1 CASSPGGQGRNTEAFF
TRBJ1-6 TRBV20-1 CSTGPGTGRKDLHF
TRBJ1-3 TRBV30 CVWTYSRGQTPGNTIYF
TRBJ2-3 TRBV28 CASSLGLAGVSQTTQYF
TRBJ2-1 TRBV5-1 CASSLGAHEQFF
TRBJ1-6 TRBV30 CAWSLGQPYSPLHF
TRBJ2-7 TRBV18 CASSPQAGQGGRYEQYF
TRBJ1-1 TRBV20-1 CSARSGYGTGTSFF
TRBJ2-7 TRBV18 CASSLTGTDAYEQYF
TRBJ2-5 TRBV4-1 CASSQQELAKRDAGTQYF
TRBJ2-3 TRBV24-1 CATSDPTSGATDTQYF
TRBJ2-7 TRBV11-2 CASSPWAHRGHTYEQYF
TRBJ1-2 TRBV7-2 CASSRQGAFNYGYTF
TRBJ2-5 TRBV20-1 CSAIDLHERESWETQYF
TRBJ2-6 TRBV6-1 CASSPTISGANVLTF
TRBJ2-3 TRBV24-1 CATSVAPGVKGGISTDTQYF
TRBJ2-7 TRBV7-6 CASSLALSYEQYF
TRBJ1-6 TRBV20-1 CSARPEGRLGSPLHF
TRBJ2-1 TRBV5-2 CASNSNRCTSYNEQFF
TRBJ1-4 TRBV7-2 CASSLARRVEKMFF
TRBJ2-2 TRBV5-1 CASSSSGSGTGELFF
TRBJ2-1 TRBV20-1 CSLEGSSGDRRNEQFF
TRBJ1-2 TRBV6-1 CAGGQRYGYTF
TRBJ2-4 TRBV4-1 CASSQGGEGYQYF
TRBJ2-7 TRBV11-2 CASSLGSAGYEQYF
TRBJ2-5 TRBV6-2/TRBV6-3 CASGGRGTQYF
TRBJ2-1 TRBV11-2 CASSISGDSWSEQFF
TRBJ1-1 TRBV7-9 CASSFQGEAFF
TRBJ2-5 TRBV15 CATSREGAWETQYF
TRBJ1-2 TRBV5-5 CASSRGQGNYGYTF
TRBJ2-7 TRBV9 CASSIGTSSYEQYF
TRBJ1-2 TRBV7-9 CASSFGTNYGYTF
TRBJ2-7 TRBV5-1 CANRGGSSYEQYF
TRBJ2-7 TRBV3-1 CASSQLGLAGGRYEQYF
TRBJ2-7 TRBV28 CASSFPASYEQYF
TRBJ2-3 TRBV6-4 CASSDEASSTDTQYF
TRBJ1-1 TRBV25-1 CASSAPGGGLGEAFF
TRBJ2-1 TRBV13 CASSLRGGGASSYNERFF
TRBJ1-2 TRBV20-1 CSAADRVHGYTF
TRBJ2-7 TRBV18 CASRGLESSYEQYF
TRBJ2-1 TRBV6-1 CAIGLVVGNEQFF
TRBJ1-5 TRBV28 CASSFKRGQSARNQPQHF
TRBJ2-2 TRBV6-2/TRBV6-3 CASSFTGPTGELFF
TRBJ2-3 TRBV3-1 CASSYGLPTDTQYF